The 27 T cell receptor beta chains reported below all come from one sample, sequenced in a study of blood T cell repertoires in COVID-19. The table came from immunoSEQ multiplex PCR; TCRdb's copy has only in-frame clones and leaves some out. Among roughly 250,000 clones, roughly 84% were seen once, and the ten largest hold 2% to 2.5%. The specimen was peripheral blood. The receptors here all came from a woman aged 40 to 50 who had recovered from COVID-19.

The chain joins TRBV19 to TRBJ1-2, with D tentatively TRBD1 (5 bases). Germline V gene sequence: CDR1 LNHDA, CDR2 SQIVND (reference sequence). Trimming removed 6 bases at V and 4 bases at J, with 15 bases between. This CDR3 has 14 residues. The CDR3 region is CASSQLVDSYGYTF. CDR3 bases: TGTGCCAGTAGCCAGTTGGTCGACAGCTATGGCTACACCTTC.

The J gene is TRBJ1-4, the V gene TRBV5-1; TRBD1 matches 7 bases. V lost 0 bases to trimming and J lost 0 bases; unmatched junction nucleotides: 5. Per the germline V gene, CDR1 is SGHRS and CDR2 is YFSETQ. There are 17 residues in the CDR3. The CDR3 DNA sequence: TGCGCCAGCAGCTTGGGAGGGGGCTCAGCAACTAATGAAAAACTGTTTTTT. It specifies CASSLGGGSATNEKLFF.

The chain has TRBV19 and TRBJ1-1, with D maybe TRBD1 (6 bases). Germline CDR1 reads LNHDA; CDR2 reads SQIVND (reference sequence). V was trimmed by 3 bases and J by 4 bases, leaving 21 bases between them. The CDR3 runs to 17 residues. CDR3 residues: CASSITGTPYRSTEAFF. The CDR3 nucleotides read TGTGCCAGTAGTATTACCGGGACACCTTATCGGAGCACTGAAGCTTTCTTT.

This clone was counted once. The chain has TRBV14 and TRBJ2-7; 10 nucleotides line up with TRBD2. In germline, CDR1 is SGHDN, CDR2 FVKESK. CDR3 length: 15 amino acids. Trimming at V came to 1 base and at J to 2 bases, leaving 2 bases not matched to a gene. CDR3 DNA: TGTGCCAGCAGCCAAGGGCTAGCGGGAGCCTACGAGCAGTACTTC. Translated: CASSQGLAGAYEQYF.

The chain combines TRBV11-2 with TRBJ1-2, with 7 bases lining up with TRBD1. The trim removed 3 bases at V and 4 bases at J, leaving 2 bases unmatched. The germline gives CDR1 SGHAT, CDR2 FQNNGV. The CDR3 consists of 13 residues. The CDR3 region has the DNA TGTGCCAGCAGCTTGTCAGGGGGCTATGGCTACACCTTC. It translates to CASSLSGGYGYTF.

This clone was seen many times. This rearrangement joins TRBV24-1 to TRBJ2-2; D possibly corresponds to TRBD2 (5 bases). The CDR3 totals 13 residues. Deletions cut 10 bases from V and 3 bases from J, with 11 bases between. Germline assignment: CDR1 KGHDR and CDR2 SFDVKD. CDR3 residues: CATEGSYTGELFF. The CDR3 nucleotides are TGTGCCACAGAGGGATCGTACACCGGGGAGCTGTTTTTT.

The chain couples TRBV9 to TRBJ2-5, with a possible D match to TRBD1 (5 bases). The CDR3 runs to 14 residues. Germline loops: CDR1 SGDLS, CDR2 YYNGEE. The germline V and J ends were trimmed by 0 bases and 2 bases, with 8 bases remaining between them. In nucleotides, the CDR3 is TGTGCCAGCAGCGTAGGAGACAGTCAAGAGACCCAGTACTTC. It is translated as CASSVGDSQETQYF.

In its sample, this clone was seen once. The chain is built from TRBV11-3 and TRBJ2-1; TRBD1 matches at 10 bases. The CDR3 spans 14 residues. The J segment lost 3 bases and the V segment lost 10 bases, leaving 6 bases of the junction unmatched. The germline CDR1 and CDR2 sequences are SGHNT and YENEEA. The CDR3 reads CATGTGDGYNEQFF. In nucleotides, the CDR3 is TGTGCCACGGGGACAGGGGACGGCTACAATGAGCAGTTCTTC.

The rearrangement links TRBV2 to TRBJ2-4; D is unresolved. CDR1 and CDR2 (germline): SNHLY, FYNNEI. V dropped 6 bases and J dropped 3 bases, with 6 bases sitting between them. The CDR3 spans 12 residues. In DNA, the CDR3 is TGTGCCAGCAGCCAACTCAAAAACATTCAGTACTTC. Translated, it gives CASSQLKNIQYF.

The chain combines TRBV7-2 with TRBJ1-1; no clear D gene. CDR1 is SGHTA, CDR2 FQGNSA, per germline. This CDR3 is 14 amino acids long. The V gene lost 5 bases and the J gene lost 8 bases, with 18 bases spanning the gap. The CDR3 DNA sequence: TGTGCCAGCAGCACTATGCCCCAGAGGCAGGAAGCTTTCTTT. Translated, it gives CASSTMPQRQEAFF.

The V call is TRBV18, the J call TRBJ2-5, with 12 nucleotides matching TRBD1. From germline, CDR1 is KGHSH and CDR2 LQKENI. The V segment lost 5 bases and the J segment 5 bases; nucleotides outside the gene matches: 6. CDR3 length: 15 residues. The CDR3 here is CASSTGQGARETQYF. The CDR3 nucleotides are TGTGCCAGCTCAACGGGACAGGGGGCAAGGGAGACCCAGTACTTC.

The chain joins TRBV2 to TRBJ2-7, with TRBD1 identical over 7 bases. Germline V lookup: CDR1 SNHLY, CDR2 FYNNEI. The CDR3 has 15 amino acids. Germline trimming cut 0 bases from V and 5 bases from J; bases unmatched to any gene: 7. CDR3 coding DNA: TGTGCCAGCAGTGAAGCCGACAGGGTATGGGACGAGCAGTACTTC. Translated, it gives CASSEADRVWDEQYF.

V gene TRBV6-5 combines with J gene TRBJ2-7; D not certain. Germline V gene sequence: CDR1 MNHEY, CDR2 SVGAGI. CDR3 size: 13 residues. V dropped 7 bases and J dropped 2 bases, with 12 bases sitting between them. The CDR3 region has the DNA TGTGCCAGCATGTCCTATGTCCCCTACGAGCAGTACTTC. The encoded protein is CASMSYVPYEQYF.

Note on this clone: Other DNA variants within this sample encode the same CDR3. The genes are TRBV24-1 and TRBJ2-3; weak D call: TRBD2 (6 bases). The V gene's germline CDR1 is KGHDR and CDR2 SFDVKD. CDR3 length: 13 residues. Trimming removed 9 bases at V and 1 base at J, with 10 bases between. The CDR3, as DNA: TGTGCCACCCGGCGGGGTGGCACAGATACGCAGTATTTT. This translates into CATRRGGTDTQYF.

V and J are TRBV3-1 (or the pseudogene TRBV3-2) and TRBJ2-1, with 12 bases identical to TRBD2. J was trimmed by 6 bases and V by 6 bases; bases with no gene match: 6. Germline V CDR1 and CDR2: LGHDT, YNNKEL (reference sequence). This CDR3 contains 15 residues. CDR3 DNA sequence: TGTGCCAGCAGTCAAATGACTAGCGGGGGCAATGAGCAGTTCTTC. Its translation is CASSQMTSGGNEQFF.

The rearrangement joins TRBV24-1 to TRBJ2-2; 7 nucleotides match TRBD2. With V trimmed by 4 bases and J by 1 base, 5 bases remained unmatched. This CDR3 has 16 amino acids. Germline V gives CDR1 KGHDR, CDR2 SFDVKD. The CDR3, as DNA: TGTGCCACCAGTGACCCGGGGGGACTGAACACCGGGGAGCTGTTTTTT. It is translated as CATSDPGGLNTGELFF.

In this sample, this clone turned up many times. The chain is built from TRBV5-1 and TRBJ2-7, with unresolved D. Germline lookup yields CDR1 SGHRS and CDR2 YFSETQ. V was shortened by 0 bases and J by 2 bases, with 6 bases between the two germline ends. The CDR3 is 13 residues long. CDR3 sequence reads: CASSLAPTYEQYF. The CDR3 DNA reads TGCGCCAGCAGCTTGGCCCCTACCTACGAGCAGTACTTC. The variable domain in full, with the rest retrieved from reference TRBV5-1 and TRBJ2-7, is KAGVTQTPRYLIKTRGQQVTLSCSPISGHRSVSWYQQTPGQGLQFLFEYFSETQRNKGNFPGRFSGRQFSNSRSEMNVSTLELGDSALYLCASSLAPTYEQYFGPGTRLTVT.

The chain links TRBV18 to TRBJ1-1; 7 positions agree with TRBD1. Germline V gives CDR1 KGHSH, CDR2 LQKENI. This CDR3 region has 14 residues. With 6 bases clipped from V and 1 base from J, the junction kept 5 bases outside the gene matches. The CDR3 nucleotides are TGTGCCAGCTCCCTGGGACAGCAGAACACTGAAGCTTTCTTT. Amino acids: CASSLGQQNTEAFF.

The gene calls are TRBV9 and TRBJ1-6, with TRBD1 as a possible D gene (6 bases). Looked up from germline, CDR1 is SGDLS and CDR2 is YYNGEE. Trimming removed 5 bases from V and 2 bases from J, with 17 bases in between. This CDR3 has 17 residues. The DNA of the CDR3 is TGTGCCAGCAGTGAGCGAGGACAGATTCCCTATAATTCACCCCTCCACTTT. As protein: CASSERGQIPYNSPLHF.

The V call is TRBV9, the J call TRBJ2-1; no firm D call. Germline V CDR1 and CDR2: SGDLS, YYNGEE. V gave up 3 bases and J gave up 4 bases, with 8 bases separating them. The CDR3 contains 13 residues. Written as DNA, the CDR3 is TGTGCCAGCAGCGCGGTACGGTACAATGAGCAGTTCTTC. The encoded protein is CASSAVRYNEQFF.

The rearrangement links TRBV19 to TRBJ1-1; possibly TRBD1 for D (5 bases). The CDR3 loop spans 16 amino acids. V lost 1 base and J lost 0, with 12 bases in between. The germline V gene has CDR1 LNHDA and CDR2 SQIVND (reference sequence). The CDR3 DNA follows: TGTGCCAGTAGTATAGTCACCGGGGGTATGAACACTGAAGCTTTCTTT. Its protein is CASSIVTGGMNTEAFF.

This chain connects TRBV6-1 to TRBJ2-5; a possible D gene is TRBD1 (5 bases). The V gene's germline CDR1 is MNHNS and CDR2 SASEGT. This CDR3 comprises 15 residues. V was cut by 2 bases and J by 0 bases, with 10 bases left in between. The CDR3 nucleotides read TGTGCCAGCAGTGAATTGAGGACACACCAAGAGACCCAGTACTTC. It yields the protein CASSELRTHQETQYF.

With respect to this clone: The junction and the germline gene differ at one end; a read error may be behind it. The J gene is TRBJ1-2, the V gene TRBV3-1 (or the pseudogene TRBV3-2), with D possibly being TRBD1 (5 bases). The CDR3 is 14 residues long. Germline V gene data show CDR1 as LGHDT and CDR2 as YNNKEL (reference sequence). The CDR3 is CASSEDAGQRGYTF. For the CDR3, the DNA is TGTGCCAGCAGCGAAGATGCGGGGCAACGGGGCTACACCTTC.

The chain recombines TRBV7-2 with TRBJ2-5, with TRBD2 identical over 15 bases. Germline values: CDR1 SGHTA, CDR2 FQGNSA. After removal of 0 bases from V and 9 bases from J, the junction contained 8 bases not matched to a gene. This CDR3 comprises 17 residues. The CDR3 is CASSLARTSGGASPQYF. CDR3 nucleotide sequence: TGTGCCAGCAGCTTAGCGAGGACTAGCGGGGGGGCTTCCCCCCAGTACTTC.

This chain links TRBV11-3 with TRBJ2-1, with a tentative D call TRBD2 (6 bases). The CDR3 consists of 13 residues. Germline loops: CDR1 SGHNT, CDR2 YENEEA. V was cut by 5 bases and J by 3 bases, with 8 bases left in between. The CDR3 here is CASSRSGYNEQFF. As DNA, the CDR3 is TGTGCCAGCAGCCGTAGCGGCTACAATGAGCAGTTCTTC.

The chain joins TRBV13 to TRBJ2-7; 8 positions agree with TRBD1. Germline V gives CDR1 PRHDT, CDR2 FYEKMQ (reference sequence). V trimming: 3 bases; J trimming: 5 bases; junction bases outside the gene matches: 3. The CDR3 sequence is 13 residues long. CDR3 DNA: TGTGCCAGCAGCTTGGACAGGGCGGACGAGCAGTACTTC. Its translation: CASSLDRADEQYF. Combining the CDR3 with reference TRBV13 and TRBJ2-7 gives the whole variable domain AAGVIQSPRHLIKEKRETATLKCYPIPRHDTVYWYQQGPGQDPQFLISFYEKMQSDKGSIPDRFSAQQFSDYHSELNMSSLELGDSALYFCASSLDRADEQYFGPGTRLTVT.

CDR3 nucleotides: TGTGCCAGCAGTTACTTAGCGGGGACCTACAATGAGCAGTTCTTC. Its protein product is CASSYLAGTYNEQFF. V gene TRBV6-5 combines with J gene TRBJ2-1; 8 nucleotides align to TRBD2. Germline assignment: CDR1 MNHEY and CDR2 SVGAGI. The CDR3 runs 15 residues. Trimming cost V 1 base and J 2 bases; bases outside gene matches: 1.